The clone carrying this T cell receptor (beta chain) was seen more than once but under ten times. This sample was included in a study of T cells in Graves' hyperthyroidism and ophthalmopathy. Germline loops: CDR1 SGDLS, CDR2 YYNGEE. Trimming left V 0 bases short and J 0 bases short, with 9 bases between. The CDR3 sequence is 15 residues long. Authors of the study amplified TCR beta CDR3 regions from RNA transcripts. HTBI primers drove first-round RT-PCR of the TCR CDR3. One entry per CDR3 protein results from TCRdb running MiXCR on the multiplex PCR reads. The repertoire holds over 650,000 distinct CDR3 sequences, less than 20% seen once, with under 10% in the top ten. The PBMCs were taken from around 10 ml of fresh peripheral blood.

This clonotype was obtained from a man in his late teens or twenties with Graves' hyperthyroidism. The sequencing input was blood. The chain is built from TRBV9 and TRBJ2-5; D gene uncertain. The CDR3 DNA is TGTGCCAGCAGCGTAGAGGAGTGGTACCAAGAGACCCAGTACTTC. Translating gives CASSVEEWYQETQYF. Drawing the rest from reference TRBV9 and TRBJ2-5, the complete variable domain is DSGVTQTPKHLITATGQRVTLRCSPRSGDLSVYWYQQSLDQGLQFLIQYYNGEERAKGNILERFSAQQFPDLHSELNLSSLELGDSALYFCASSVEEWYQETQYFGPGTRLLVL.